The T cell receptor (beta chain) under discussion was sequenced for a study of cytomegalovirus exposure and HLA in healthy donors. PCR was performed using 60 Vbeta and 13 Jbeta primers. Here immunoSEQ multiplex PCR was the method, and the copy in TCRdb shows in-frame clones only, minus some. Found here are some 190,000 clones, around 82% of them singletons; the top ten hold approximately 1.8%. Of note for this clone: The target antigen is unknown.

Study-wide results and caveats: Roughly uniform sequencing depth across donors was assumed, possibly incorrectly.

Sequenced input: PBMCs. The TCR was taken from a man between 18 and 35 years old in good health and CMV-seronegative.

CDR3 protein: CATSSLRGSSPLHF. In DNA form, the CDR3 reads TGTGCCACCAGCTCCCTAAGAGGTTCTTCACCCCTCCACTTT. This chain links TRBV15 with TRBJ1-6; no definite D call. CDR1 is LNHNV and CDR2 is YYDKDF in the germline V gene (reference sequence). This CDR3 comprises 14 residues. The V end was cut by 5 bases, the J end by 9 bases, with 14 bases between.